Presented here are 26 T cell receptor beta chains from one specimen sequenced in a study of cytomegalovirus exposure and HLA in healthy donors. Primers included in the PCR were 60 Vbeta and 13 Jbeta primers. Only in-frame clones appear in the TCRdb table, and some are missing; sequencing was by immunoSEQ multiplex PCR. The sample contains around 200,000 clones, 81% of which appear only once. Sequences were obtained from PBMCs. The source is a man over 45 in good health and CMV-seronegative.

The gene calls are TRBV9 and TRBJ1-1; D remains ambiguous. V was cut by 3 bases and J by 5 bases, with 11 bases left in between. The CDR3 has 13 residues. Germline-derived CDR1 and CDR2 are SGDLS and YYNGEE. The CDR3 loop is CASSGLLRTEAFF. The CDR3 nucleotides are TGTGCCAGCAGCGGACTCTTACGGACTGAAGCTTTCTTT.

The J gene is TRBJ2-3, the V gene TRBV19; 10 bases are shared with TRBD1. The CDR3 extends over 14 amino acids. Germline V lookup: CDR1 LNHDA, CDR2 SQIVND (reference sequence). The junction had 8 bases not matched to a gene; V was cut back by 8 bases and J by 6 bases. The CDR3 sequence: CASAGQGVRDTQYF. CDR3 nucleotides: TGTGCCAGTGCAGGACAGGGGGTACGGGATACGCAGTATTTT. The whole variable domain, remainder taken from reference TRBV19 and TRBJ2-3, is DGGITQSPKYLFRKEGQNVTLSCEQNLNHDAMYWYRQDPGQGLRLIYYSQIVNDFQKGDIAEGYSVSREKKESFPLTVTSAQKNPTAFYLCASAGQGVRDTQYFGPGTRLTVL.

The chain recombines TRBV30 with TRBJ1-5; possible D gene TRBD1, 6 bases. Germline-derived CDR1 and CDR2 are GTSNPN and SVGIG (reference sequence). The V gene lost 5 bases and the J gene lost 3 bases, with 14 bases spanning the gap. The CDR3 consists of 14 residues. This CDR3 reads CAWGFGQNNQPQHF. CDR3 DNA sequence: TGTGCCTGGGGCTTCGGACAGAACAATCAGCCCCAGCATTTT.

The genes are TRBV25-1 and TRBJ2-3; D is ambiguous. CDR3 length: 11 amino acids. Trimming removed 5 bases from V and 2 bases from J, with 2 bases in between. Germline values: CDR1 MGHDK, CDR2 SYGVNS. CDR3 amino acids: CASSLTDTQYF. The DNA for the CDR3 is TGTGCCAGCAGTCTCACAGATACGCAGTATTTT.

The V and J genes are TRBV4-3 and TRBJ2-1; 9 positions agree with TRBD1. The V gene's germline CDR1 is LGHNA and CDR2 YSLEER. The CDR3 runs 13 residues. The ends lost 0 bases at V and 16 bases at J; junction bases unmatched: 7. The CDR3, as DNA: TGCGCCAGCAGCCAAGATCTCGGGGACAGGGAATTCTTC. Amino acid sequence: CASSQDLGDREFF.

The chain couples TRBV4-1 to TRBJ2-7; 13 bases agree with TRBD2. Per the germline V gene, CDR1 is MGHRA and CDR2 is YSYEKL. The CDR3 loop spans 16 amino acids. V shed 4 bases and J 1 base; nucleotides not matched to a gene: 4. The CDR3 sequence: CASSLRTSGGSYEQYF. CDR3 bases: TGCGCCAGCAGCCTTCGGACTAGCGGGGGTTCCTACGAGCAGTACTTC.

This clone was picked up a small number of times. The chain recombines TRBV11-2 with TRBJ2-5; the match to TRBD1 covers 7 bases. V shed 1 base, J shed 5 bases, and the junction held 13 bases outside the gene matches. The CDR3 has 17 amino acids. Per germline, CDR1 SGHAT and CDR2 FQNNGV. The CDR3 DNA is TGTGCCAGCAGCTTAGTGGGCAGGGGGTACGGTACGGAGACCCAGTACTTC. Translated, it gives CASSLVGRGYGTETQYF.

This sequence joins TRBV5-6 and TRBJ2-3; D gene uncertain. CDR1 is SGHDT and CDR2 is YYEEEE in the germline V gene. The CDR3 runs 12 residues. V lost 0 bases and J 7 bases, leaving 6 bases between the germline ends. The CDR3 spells CASSLASNTQYF. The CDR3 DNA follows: TGTGCCAGCAGCTTGGCGAGTAATACGCAGTATTTT.

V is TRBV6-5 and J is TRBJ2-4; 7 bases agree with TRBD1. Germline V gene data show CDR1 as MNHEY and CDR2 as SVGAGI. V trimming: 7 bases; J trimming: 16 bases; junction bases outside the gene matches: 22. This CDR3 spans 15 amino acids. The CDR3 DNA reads TGTGCCAGCACCCCCCGGGACAGATCAACTAAGCCCCTATACTTC. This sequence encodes CASTPRDRSTKPLYF.

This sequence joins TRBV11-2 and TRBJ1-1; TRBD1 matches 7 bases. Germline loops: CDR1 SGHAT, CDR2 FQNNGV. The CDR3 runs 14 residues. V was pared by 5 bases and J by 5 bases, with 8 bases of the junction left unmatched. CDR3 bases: TGTGCCAGCAGCCCTACAGGGGACTGGACTGAAGCTTTCTTT. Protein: CASSPTGDWTEAFF.

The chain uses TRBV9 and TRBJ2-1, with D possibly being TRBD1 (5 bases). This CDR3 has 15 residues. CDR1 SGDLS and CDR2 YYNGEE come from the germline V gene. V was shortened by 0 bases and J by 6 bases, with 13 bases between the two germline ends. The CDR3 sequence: CASSVAIQDTNEQFF. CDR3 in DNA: TGTGCCAGCAGCGTAGCTATACAGGACACCAATGAGCAGTTCTTC.

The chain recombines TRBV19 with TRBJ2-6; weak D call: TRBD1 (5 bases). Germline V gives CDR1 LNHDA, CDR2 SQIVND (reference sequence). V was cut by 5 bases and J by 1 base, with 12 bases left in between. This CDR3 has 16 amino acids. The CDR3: CASSADPGSGANVLTF. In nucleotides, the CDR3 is TGTGCCAGTAGTGCTGACCCAGGGTCTGGGGCCAACGTCCTGACTTTC.

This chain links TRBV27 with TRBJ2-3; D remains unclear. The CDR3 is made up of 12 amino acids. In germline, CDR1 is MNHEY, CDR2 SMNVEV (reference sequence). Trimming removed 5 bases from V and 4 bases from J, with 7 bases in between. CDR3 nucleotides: TGTGCCAGCAGTCCTTTTTCAGATACGCAGTATTTT. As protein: CASSPFSDTQYF.

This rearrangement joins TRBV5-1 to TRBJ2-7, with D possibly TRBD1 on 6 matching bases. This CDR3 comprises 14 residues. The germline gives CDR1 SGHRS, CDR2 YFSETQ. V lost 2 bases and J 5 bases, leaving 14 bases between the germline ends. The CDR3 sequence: CASSFGLRGDEQYF. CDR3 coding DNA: TGCGCCAGCAGCTTTGGGCTCAGGGGCGACGAGCAGTACTTC.

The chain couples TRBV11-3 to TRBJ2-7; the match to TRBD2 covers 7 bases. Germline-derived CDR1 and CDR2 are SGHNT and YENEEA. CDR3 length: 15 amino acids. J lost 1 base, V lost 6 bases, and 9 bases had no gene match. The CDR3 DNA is TGTGCCAGCAGTGATCAGCGGGGTGGTTCCTACGAGCAGTACTTC. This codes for CASSDQRGGSYEQYF.

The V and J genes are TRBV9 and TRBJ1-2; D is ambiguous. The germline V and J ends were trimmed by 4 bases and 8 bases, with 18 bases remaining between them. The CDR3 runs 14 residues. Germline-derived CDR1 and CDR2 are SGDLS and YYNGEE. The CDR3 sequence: CASSSQVGSGGYTF. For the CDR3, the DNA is TGTGCCAGCAGCTCCCAGGTGGGTTCTGGGGGCTACACCTTC.

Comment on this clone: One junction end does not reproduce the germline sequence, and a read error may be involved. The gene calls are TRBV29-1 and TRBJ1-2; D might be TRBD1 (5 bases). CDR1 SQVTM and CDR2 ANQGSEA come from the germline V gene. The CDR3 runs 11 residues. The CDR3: CSVGGAYSYTF. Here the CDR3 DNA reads TGCAGCGTCGGAGGGGCCTATAGCTACACCTTC.

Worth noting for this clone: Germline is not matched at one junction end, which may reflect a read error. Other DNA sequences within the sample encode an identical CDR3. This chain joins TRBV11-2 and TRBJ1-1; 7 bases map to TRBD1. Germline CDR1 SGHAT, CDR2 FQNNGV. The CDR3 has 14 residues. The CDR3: CASSSRGWPSEAFF. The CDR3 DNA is TGTGCCAGCAGCTCCAGGGGGTGGCCCTCTGAGGCTTTCTTT.

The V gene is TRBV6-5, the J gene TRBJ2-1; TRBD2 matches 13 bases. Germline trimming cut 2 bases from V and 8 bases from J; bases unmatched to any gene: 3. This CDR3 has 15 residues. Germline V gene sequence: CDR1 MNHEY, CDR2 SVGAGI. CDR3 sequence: CASSYTSGGADEQFF. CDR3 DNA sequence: TGTGCCAGCAGTTACACTAGCGGGGGGGCCGATGAGCAGTTCTTC.

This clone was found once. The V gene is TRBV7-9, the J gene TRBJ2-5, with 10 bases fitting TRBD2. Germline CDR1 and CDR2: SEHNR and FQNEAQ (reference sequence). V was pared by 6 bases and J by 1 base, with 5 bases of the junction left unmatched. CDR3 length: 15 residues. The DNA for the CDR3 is TGTGCCAGCAGTACCCTAGCGGGGGCCCAAGAGACCCAGTACTTC. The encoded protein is CASSTLAGAQETQYF. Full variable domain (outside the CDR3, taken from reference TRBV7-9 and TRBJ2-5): DTGVSQNPRHKITKRGQNVTFRCDPISEHNRLYWYRQTLGQGPEFLTYFQNEAQLEKSRLLSDRFSAERPKGSFSTLEIQRTEQGDSAMYLCASSTLAGAQETQYFGPGTRLLVL.

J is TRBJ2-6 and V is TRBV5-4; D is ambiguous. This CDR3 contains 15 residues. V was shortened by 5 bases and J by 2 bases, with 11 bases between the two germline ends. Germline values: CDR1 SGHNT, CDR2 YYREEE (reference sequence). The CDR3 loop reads CASRLALAGANVLTF. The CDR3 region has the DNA TGTGCCAGCAGACTGGCTCTAGCTGGGGCCAACGTCCTGACTTTC.

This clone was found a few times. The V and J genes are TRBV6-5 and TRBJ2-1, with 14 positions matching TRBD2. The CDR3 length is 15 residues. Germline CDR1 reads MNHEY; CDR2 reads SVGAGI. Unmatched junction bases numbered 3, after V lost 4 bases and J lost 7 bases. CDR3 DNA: TGTGCCAGCAGTTCTGGGACTAGCGGGGGTAATGAGCAGTTCTTC. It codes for CASSSGTSGGNEQFF.

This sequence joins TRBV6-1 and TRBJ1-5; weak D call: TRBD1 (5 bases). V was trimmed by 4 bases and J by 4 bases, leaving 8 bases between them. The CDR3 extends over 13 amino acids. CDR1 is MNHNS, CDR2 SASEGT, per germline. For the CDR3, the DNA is TGTGCCAGCAGTGTGGGGCAAAATCAGCCCCAGCATTTT. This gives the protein CASSVGQNQPQHF.

The CDR3 bases are TGTGCCAGCTCCCCAGAGGCATGGTATGGCTACACCTTC. Translating gives CASSPEAWYGYTF. The chain uses TRBV19 and TRBJ1-2; D ambiguous. Per the germline V gene, CDR1 is LNHDA and CDR2 is SQIVND (reference sequence). This CDR3 has 13 amino acids. The V end lost 9 bases, the J end lost 5 bases, and 16 bases lay between the germline ends.

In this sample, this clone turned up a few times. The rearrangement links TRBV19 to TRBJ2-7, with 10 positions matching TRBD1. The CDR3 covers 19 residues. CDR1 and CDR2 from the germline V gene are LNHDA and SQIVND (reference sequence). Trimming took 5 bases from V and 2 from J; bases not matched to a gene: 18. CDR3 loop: CASSAYGGQGLHLPYEQYF. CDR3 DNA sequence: TGTGCCAGTAGTGCCTATGGGGGACAGGGGCTCCATCTCCCCTACGAGCAGTACTTC.

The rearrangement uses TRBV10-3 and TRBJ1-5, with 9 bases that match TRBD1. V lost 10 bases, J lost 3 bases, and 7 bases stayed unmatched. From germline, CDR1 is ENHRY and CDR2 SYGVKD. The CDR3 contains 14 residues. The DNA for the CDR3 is TGTGCCACCGCCACAGGGGGCCCCAATCAGCCCCAGCATTTT. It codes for CATATGGPNQPQHF.